This T cell receptor beta chain emerged from a study of T cells in Graves' hyperthyroidism and ophthalmopathy (dated by TCRdb to about 2019). Notes on the research overall: Peripheral blood samples were taken at the time of initial diagnosis, prior to any treatment. To identify distinguishing TCR V-J signatures, a discovery cohort of about 100 patients was used, comprising 43 with Graves' ophthalmopathy and around 57 with stable Graves' hyperthyroidism. Whether ophthalmopathy could be predicted prospectively was tested in an independent validation cohort made up of about 20 hyperthyroidism patients plus 17 patients who later progressed to ophthalmopathy. The 80 to 100 discovery patients were randomly divided into training and test sets at a 7:3 ratio. In several Graves' hyperthyroidism patients, the study also compared T-cell repertoires from thyroid tissue with T-cell repertoires from blood. Following sampling, methimazole starting at 30 mg daily was given to hyperthyroidism patients, and high-dose intravenous methylprednisolone was given to ophthalmopathy patients. The paper describes TCR Vbeta CDR3 sequencing of around 130 peripheral blood samples, made up of under 50 ophthalmopathy patients, some 80 hyperthyroidism patients and 17 progressor patients. The study at large found these results: Blood samples also contained most of the expanded thyroid clonotypes (frequency above 0.001), which suggests that blood repertoires may reflect thyroid immune responses. No statistical method was used to set the sample size in advance, and investigators knew the group allocation. Ophthalmopathy was separated from stable hyperthyroidism by a 13 V-J signature model, with about 88% sensitivity and approximately 81% specificity obtained in cross-validation and 80%/75% obtained in testing. During validation, the model predicted progression to ophthalmopathy a median of around 7 months ahead of onset, with almost 71% sensitivity and around 73% specificity.

The TCR beta CDR3 regions were amplified from RNA transcripts. A first-round RT-PCR of the TCR CDR3 used the HTBI primer set with the Qiagen OneStep RT-PCR kit. The libraries were constructed in a second round of multiplex PCR and then size-selected and purified. Paired-end sequencing of the libraries was performed with 100 bp reads on an Illumina HiSeq2000. The paper's data handling went like this. SOAPnuke was used to process the raw data, with reads discarded if the reads contained adapters or uncalled bases, had a mean Phred below 15, or lacked an exact constant-primer or identifier match. COPE v1.2.5 was used to merge high-quality paired reads, and clonotypes were defined as unique nucleotide sequences. MiTCR v1.1 was used to align clonotypes to the IMGT TRBV, TRBD and TRBJ reference segments. Analysis was restricted to V-J combinations with a frequency above 0.0001, which covered roughly 99% of repertoires. The TCS score was defined as the ratio of F50 (clonal expansion) to E x V (chaos), calculated using BLOSUM62-based TCRdist between CDR3 peptides within each V-J. Welch's t-statistics and random forest reduced 500 to 650 V-J features to 13, which were used in a naive Bayes classifier (R e1071). The public reads were reprocessed in TCRdb via fastp at Q25 and MiXCR, keeping in-frame beta chains. Records with the same CDR3 protein are collapsed into one entry carrying the most frequent genes and DNA. TCRdb's processing, not the study's, gives the V and J calls here. For this sample the table gives over 250,000 distinct CDR3 sequences, of which roughly 13% were detected only once. Roughly 33% of the sample is taken by the ten largest.

Moderately to severely active disease, a Clinical Activity Score of at least 3, a NOSPECS grade of at least 4, and a duration under 3 months were present in ophthalmopathy patients. Exclusion was applied to patients with uncontrolled infections, other autoimmune diseases, pregnancy or lactation. Diagnoses relied on clinical symptoms, serum thyroxine and TRAb, thyroid ultrasound and orbital computed tomography. PBMCs were separated from 10 ml of fresh peripheral blood using Ficoll-Paque density gradient centrifugation. Total RNA was extracted with Trizol reagent, and quality was checked on an Agilent 2100 Bioanalyzer. The germline ends are 13 bases apart after V is trimmed by 1 base and J by 12 bases. From the germline V gene, CDR1 is SGHAT and CDR2 is FQNNGV. From the cysteine up to the phenylalanine, the CDR3 has a length of 13 residues. The read is trimmed to its CDR3 DNA, 39 bases read in frame from base 1.

This clonotype was observed at least ten times. It has no known antigen specificity. The sample holds no much larger clone one base away, and base qualities are not on file. The TCR was taken from a woman between 35 and 50 years old with Graves' ophthalmopathy. The sequenced sample was blood. The chain links TRBV11-2 with TRBJ2-1; perhaps TRBD1 is the D gene, with 6 bases matching. The CDR3 region: CASSLGRGVGQFF. The nucleotides are TGTGCCAGCAGCTTAGGCAGGGGCGTAGGGCAGTTCTTC.